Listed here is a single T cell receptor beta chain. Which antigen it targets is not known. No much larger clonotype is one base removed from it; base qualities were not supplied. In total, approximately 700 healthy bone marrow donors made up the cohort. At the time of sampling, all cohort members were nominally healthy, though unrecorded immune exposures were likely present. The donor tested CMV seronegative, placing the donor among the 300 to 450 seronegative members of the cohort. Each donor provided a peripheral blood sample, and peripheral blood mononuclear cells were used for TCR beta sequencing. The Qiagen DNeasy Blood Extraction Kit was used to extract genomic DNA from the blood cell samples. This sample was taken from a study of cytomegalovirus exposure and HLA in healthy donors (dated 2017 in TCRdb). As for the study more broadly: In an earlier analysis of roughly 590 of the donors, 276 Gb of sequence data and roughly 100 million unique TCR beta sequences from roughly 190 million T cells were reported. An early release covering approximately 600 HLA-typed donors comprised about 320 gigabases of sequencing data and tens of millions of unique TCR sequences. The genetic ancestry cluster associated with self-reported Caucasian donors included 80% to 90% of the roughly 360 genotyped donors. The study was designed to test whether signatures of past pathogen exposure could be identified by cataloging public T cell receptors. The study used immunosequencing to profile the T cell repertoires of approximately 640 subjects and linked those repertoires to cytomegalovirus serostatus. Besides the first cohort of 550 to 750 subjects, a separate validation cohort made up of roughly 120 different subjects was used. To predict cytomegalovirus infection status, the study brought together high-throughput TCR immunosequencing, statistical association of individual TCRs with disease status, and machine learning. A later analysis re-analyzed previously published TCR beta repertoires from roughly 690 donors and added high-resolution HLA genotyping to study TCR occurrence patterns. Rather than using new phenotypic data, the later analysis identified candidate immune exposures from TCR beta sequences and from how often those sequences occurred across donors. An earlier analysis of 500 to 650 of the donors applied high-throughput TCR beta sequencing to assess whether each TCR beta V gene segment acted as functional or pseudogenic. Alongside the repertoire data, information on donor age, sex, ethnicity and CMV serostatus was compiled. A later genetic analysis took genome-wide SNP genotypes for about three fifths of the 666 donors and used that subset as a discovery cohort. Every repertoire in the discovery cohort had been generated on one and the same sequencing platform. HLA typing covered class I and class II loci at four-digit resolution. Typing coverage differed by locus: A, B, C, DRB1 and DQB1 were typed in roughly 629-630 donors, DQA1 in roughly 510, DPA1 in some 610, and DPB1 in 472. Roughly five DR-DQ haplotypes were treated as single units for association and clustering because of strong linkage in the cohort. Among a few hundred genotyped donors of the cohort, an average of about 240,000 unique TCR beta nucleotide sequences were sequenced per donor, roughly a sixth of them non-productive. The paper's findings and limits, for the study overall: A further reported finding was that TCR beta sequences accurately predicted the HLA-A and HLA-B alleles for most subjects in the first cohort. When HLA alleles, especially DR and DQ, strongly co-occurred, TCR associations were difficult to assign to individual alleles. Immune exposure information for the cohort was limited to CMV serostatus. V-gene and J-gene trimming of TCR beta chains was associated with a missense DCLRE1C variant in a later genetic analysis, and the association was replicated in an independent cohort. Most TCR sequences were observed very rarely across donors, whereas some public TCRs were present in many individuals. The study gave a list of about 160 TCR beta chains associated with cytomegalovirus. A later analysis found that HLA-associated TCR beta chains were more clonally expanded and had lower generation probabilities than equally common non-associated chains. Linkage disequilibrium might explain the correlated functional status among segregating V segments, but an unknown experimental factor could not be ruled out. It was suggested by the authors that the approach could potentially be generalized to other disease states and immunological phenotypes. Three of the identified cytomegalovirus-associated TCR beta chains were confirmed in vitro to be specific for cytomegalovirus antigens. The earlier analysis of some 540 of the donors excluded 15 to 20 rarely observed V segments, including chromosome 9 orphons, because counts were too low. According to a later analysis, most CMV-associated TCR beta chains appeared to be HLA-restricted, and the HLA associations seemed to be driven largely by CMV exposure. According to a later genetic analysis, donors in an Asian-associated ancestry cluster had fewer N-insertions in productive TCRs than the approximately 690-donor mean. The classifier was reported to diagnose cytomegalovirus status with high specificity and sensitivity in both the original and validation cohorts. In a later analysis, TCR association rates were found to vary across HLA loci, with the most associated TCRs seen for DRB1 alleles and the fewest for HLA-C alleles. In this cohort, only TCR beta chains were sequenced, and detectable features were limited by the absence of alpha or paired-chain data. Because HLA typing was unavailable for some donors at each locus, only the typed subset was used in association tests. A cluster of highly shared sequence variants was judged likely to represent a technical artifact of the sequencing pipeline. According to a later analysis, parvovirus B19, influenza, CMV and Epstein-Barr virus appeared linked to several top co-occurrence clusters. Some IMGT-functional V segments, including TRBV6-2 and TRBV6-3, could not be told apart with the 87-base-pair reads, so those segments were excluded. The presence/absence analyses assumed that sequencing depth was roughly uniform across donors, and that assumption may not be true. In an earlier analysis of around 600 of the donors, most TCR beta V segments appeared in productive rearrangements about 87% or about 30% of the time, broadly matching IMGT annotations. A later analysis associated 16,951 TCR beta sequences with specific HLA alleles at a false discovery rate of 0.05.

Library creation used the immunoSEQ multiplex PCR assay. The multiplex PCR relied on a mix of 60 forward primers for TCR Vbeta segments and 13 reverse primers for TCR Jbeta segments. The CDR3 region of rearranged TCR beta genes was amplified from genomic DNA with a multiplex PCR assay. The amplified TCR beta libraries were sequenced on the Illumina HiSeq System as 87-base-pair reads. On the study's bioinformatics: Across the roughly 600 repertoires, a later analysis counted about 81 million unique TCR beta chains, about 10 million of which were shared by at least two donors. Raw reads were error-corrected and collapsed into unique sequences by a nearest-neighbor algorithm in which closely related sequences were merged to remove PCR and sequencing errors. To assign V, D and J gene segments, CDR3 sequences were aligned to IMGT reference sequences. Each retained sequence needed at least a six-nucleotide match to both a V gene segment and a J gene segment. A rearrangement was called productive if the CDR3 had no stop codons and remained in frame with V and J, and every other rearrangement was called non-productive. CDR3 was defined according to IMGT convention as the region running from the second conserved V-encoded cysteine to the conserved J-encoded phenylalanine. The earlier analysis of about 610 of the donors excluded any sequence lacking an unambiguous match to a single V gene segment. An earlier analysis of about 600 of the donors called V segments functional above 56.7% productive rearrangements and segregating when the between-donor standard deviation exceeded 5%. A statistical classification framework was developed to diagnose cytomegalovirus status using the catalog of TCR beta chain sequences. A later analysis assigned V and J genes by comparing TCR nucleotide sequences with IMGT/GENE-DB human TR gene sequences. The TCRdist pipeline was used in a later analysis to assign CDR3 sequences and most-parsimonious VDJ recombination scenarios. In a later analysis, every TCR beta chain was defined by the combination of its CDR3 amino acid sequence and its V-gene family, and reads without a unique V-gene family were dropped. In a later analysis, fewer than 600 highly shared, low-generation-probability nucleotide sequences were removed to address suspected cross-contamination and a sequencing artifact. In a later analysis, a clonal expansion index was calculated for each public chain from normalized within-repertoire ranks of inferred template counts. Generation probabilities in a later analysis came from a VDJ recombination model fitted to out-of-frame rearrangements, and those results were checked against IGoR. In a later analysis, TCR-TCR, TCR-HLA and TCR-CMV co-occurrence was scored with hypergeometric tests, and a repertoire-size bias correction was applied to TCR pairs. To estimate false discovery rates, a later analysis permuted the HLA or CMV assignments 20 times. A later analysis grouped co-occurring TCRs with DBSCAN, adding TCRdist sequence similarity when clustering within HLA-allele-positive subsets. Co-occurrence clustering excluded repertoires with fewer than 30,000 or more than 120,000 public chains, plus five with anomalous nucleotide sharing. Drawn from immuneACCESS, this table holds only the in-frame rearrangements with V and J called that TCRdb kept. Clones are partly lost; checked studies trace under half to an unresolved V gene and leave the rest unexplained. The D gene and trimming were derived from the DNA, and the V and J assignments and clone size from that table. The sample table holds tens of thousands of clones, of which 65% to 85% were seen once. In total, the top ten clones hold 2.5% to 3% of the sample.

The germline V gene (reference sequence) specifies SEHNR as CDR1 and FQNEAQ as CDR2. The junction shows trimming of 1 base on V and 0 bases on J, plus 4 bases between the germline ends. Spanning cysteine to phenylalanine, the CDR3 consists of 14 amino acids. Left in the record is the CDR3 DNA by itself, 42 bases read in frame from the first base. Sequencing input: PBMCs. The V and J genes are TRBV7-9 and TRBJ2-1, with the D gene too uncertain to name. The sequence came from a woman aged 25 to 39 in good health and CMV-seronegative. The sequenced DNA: TGTGCCAGCAGCTTAGTGAGCTCCTACAATGAGCAGTTCTTC. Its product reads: CASSLVSSYNEQFF.